The entry below describes one T cell receptor beta chain. The PCR used 60 Vbeta and 13 Jbeta primers. The protocol was immunoSEQ multiplex PCR, while the TCRdb copy is restricted to in-frame clones and leaves out a portion. In the table there are 180,000 or so clones, around 75% of which are singletons. The sample is drawn from a study of cytomegalovirus exposure and HLA in healthy donors. V was pared by 3 bases and J by 7 bases, with 16 bases between. From germline, CDR1 is MGHDK and CDR2 SYGVNS. This CDR3 is 14 amino acids long. The sample comprised PBMCs. The TCR sequence derives from a female donor in good health and CMV-seronegative. The genes are TRBV25-1 and TRBJ2-7; D possibly corresponds to TRBD2 (5 bases). CDR3 nucleotides: TGTGCCAGCAGTGAGAAGGGAGTCACGGGAGAGCAGTACTTC. It yields the protein CASSEKGVTGEQYF.